The 2 T cell receptor beta chains below were found in one sample sequenced in a study of identical twins. Each CDR3 protein gets one entry after TCRdb re-called the 5' RACE reads with MiXCR. The sample carries about 340,000 distinct CDR3 sequences, more than 9% recorded once. This sample was also put to use in a study of yellow fever vaccine responses in identical twins.

The material sequenced was CD8+ T cells sorted from blood. The source of these receptors is a woman under 30 in good health.

The chain combines TRBV6-5 with TRBJ2-1, with TRBD1 identical over 7 bases. V lost 2 bases to trimming and J lost 7 bases; unmatched junction nucleotides: 2. Germline CDR1 MNHEY, CDR2 SVGAGI. The CDR3 runs to 13 residues. The CDR3 sequence is CASSYQGVNEQFF. The CDR3, as DNA: TGTGCCAGCAGTTACCAGGGGGTAAATGAGCAGTTCTTC.

This clonotype showed up just a few times. The gene calls are TRBV10-3 and TRBJ1-1, with D unresolved. Trimming left V 3 bases short and J 1 base short, with 9 bases between. This CDR3 comprises 14 residues. Germline V gene data show CDR1 as ENHRY and CDR2 as SYGVKD. The CDR3 spells CAISEGQRNTEAFF. Written as DNA, the CDR3 is TGTGCCATCAGTGAAGGCCAGCGGAACACTGAAGCTTTCTTT.